The 3 T cell receptor beta chains given below trace back to one sample, sequenced in a study of post-analysis software for immune sequencing data. Study-wide results and caveats: In patients, about 5 TRBV segments were more frequent than in controls, with TRBV5-6, TRBV5-1 and TRBV20-1 among them.

Prepared TCR beta cDNA libraries contained unique molecular identifiers. TCRdb recomputed calls from the PCR reads with MiXCR, one row per CDR3 protein. The data show some 260,000 distinct CDR3 sequences, 36% seen once. These receptors' targets are unknown. The material sequenced was blood. These TCRs come from a girl between 10 and 17 years old with multiple sclerosis.

To note about this clonotype: This may stem from a read error, because a much larger clone lies one nucleotide away. V gene TRBV2 combines with J gene TRBJ2-7; weak D call: TRBD1 (5 bases). The V gene's germline CDR1 is SNHLY and CDR2 FYNNEI. The CDR3 runs 16 residues. The CDR3 protein is CAGSLTLEAGFVEQYF. The DNA for the CDR3 is TGTGCCGGCAGTCTTACCCTTGAGGCAGGGTTTGTGGAGCAGTACTTC.

On this clonotype: At one of its ends the junction is not consistent with the germline gene, which may arise from a read error. The chain links TRBV5-1 to TRBJ1-6, with D possibly TRBD1 on 6 matching bases. The CDR3 covers 14 residues. Germline V gene lookup returns CDR1 SGHRS and CDR2 YFSETQ. CDR3 sequence: CASSFGQRNSPPHF. The CDR3 nucleotides are TGCGCCAGCAGCTTCGGACAGAGGAATTCACCCCCCCACTTT.

The J gene is TRBJ2-3, the V gene TRBV7-2; D perhaps matches TRBD1 (5 bases). CDR3 length: 16 residues. CDR1 SGHTA and CDR2 FQGNSA come from the germline V gene. Trimming took off 4 bases at V and 0 bases at J, with 14 bases between the two ends. In DNA, the CDR3 is TGTGCCAGCAGCTATGCAAAGGGGCCAAGCACAGATACGCAGTATTTT. Its translation is CASSYAKGPSTDTQYF.